This T cell receptor beta chain is drawn from a study of blood T cell repertoires in COVID-19. Turning to the study itself: COVID-19 samples collected from the United States, Italy and Spain covered acute and convalescent phases.

The authors' processing: Researchers report that nucleated cell counts were estimated from reference gene primer amplification. Only in-frame clones appear in the TCRdb table, and some are missing; sequencing was by immunoSEQ multiplex PCR. The V and J calls and clone size come from that table; D and trimming were worked out from the DNA. This sample yields some 120,000 clones, of which more than 70% are seen a single time; less than 2% belongs to the top ten. CDR1 and CDR2 from the germline V gene are MGHRA and YSYEKL. V lost 3 bases and J lost 2; bases outside the gene matches: 3. The CDR3 runs to 15 residues.

This chain connects TRBV4-1 to TRBJ2-7, with 11 bases lining up with TRBD2. Source material: peripheral blood. This receptor was taken from a human donor in a cohort sampled during active COVID-19. The CDR3 reads CASSQGTSGTYEQYF. The CDR3 region has the DNA TGCGCCAGCAGCCAGGGGACTAGCGGCACCTACGAGCAGTACTTC.